The rows below give T cell receptor beta chains drawn from one sample of a study of cytomegalovirus exposure and HLA in healthy donors. The table came from immunoSEQ multiplex PCR; TCRdb's copy has only in-frame clones and leaves some out. The sample lists 80,000 to 130,000 clones; 65% to 90% were seen once. Sequencing was performed on PBMCs. The receptor source for this set is a woman in her late teens or twenties in good health and CMV-seronegative. Both conserved end residues are part of each CDR3. Fields, in order: J gene, clone size, D gene, V gene, CDR3 protein, CDR3 DNA. A D gene is named only where the DNA matches it firmly. A row's size may be missing; if present it is once, few, many or a size class.

TRBJ2-1 . TRBD1 TRBV6-4 CASGRDSNNEQFF TGTGCCAGCGGCCGGGACAGCAACAATGAGCAGTTCTTC
TRBJ1-1 . . TRBV6-5 CATHGGAGRTEAFF TGTGCCACCCACGGGGGGGCGGGGAGGACTGAAGCTTTCTTT
TRBJ2-5 once . TRBV6-5 CASSYTALQETQYF TGTGCCAGCAGTTACACAGCTCTCCAAGAGACCCAGTACTTC
TRBJ1-1 . . TRBV7-3 CASSLAGITEAFF TGTGCCAGCAGCTTAGCAGGGATCACTGAAGCTTTCTTT
TRBJ2-3 . . TRBV30 CAWSEGRFPDTQYF TGTGCCTGGAGTGAGGGGCGCTTTCCAGATACGCAGTATTTT
TRBJ1-1 . . TRBV28 CASSWSRLRGTEAFF TGTGCCAGCAGTTGGTCGCGGCTTAGGGGCACTGAAGCTTTCTTT
TRBJ1-4 . . TRBV9 CASSVGRGFNEKLFF TGTGCCAGCAGCGTAGGGCGGGGATTTAATGAAAAACTGTTTTTT
TRBJ2-7 . . TRBV28 CASSFRPTSYEQYF TGTGCCAGCAGTTTTCGTCCCACTTCCTACGAGCAGTACTTC
TRBJ2-7 . . TRBV4-1 CASSHPGSYEQYF TGCGCCAGCAGCCATCCGGGGTCCTACGAGCAGTACTTC
TRBJ2-7 . . TRBV28 CASSHDEWGLYEQYF TGTGCCAGCAGTCATGATGAGTGGGGCCTATACGAGCAGTACTTC
TRBJ2-1 . TRBD2 TRBV7-2 CASSSSPFSGSLNEQFF TGTGCCAGCAGCTCATCCCCATTTAGCGGGAGTCTCAATGAGCAGTTCTTC
TRBJ2-7 . TRBD2 TRBV7-9 CASSLLAASYEQYF TGTGCCAGCAGCTTACTAGCGGCCTCCTACGAGCAGTACTTC
TRBJ2-7 . TRBD2 TRBV10-3 CAISAPTGAGEQDEQYF TGTGCCATCAGTGCCCCCACGGGAGCGGGGGAACAGGACGAGCAGTACTTC
TRBJ1-2 few TRBD1 TRBV28 CASSSTDRGEANYGYTF TGTGCCAGCAGTTCCACCGACAGGGGCGAAGCTAACTATGGCTACACCTTC
TRBJ2-3 . . TRBV6-4 CASKSGEGHTDTQYF TGTGCCAGCAAGTCGGGGGAAGGGCACACAGATACGCAGTATTTT
TRBJ2-7 . TRBD2 TRBV9 CASSVEERGYSYEQYF TGTGCCAGCAGCGTAGAGGAGCGGGGGTACTCCTACGAGCAGTACTTC
TRBJ1-2 . . TRBV28 CASSLWADYGYTF TGTGCCAGCAGTTTATGGGCTGACTATGGCTACACCTTC
TRBJ2-5 . . TRBV30 CAWSGGYQETQYF TGTGCCTGGAGCGGAGGCTACCAAGAGACCCAGTACTTC
TRBJ2-5 . TRBD1 TRBV5-8 CASSTGVGQGETQYF TGTGCCAGCAGCACGGGGGTGGGACAGGGCGAGACCCAGTACTTC
TRBJ2-1 once . TRBV11-2 CASNPGRRRNEQFF TGTGCCAGCAACCCGGGAAGGCGTCGGAATGAGCAGTTCTTC
TRBJ2-2 . TRBD1 TRBV11-2 CASSSRGQSNTGELFF TGTGCCAGCAGCTCGAGGGGACAGTCGAACACCGGGGAGCTGTTTTTT
TRBJ1-5 . . TRBV6-1 CASLGFYGNQPQHF TGTGCCAGCCTGGGCTTTTATGGCAATCAGCCCCAGCATTTT
TRBJ1-2 . . TRBV9 CASSMGLYYGYTF TGTGCCAGCAGCATGGGACTCTACTATGGCTACACCTTC
TRBJ1-5 . TRBD1 TRBV5-1 CASSLQGFRNQPQHF TGCGCCAGCAGCTTACAGGGGTTTCGCAATCAGCCCCAGCATTTT
TRBJ2-5 . TRBD2 TRBV6-8 CASSPHGRVQETQYF TGTGCCAGCAGTCCCCATGGGAGGGTCCAAGAGACCCAGTACTTC
TRBJ2-7 once TRBD1 TRBV28 CASSFNPGQGTYEQYF TGTGCCAGCAGTTTCAATCCGGGACAGGGGACCTACGAGCAGTACTTC
TRBJ2-3 . TRBD2 TRBV27 CASSLFIQGGSDTQYF TGTGCCAGCAGTTTATTTATCCAGGGAGGGTCAGATACGCAGTATTTT
TRBJ2-1 . . TRBV7-2 CASSLDIGEGGRFF TGTGCCAGCAGCTTAGATATTGGAGAGGGTGGTCGGTTCTTC
TRBJ2-7 once . TRBV4-3 CASSQDQGRAYEQYF TGCGCCAGCAGCCAAGATCAGGGCCGAGCCTACGAGCAGTACTTC
TRBJ2-5 . TRBD2 TRBV28 CASRSEPGGETQYF TGTGCCAGCAGATCCGAGCCGGGGGGGGAGACCCAGTACTTC